A single sample gave rise to the 10 T cell receptor beta chains below, sequenced in a study of T-cell memory formation after mild COVID-19. TCRdb passed the 5' RACE reads through MiXCR, listing each CDR3 protein once. The sample yields 410,000 or so distinct CDR3 sequences, 20% to 25% seen once. The sequenced sample consisted of PBMCs or a T cell subset sorted from them (not recorded which). Receptors originate from an adult woman who had mild COVID-19 (a few samples of this study predate the infection). Cell type and time point are not known.

The genes are TRBV5-1 and TRBJ2-5, with 10 bases lining up with TRBD2. Germline loops: CDR1 SGHRS, CDR2 YFSETQ. This CDR3 comprises 15 residues. Losses at the gene ends were 4 bases for V and 5 bases for J; bases not matched to a gene: 8. CDR3 in DNA: TGCGCCAGCAGCCCCAGCGGGGGGGCCGGTGAGACCCAGTACTTC. Amino acid sequence: CASSPSGGAGETQYF.

This clonotype was counted between two and nine times. V usage is TRBV4-2 and J usage is TRBJ2-3; the D gene is possibly TRBD2 (6 bases). V dropped 4 bases and J dropped 1 base, with 12 bases sitting between them. The germline V gene has CDR1 LGHNA and CDR2 YNFKEQ. The CDR3 consists of 15 residues. The CDR3 protein is CASSLKPGGTDTQYF. CDR3 DNA sequence: TGTGCCAGCAGCCTTAAGCCGGGGGGCACAGATACGCAGTATTTT.

Here the CDR3 DNA reads TGTGCCAGCACCAGGACAGGCGGAAACACCATATATTTT. Translated: CASTRTGGNTIYF. The chain uses TRBV6-5 and TRBJ1-3, with 7 bases aligning to TRBD1. Germline assignment: CDR1 MNHEY and CDR2 SVGAGI. The ends lost 7 bases at V and 4 bases at J; junction bases unmatched: 4. The CDR3 has 13 residues.

The V call is TRBV5-7, the J call TRBJ2-7, with a possible D match to TRBD1 (5 bases). TRBV5-7 is an open reading frame whose function is uncertain. This CDR3 region has 20 residues. Deletions cut 3 bases from V and 1 base from J, with 29 bases between. The CDR3 nucleotides are TGTGCCAGCAGCTGGAAAACCAGGGTTCGTGGCCTCCTTACTTCCTACGAGCAGTACTTC. It is translated as CASSWKTRVRGLLTSYEQYF.

The chain carries TRBV30 and TRBJ1-1, with a tentative D call TRBD1 (6 bases). The germline V and J ends were trimmed by 3 bases and 5 bases, with 19 bases remaining between them. The CDR3 is 15 amino acids. The germline V gene encodes CDR1 GTSNPN and CDR2 SVGIG (reference sequence). CDR3 amino acids: CAWRELGGSGTEAFF. The CDR3 DNA reads TGTGCCTGGAGAGAACTAGGGGGTTCTGGAACTGAAGCTTTCTTT.

The J gene is TRBJ2-7, the V gene TRBV12-3 or TRBV12-4, with TRBD1 identical over 8 bases. V gave up 5 bases and J gave up 2 bases; unmatched junction bases: 5. The CDR3 has 14 amino acids. The CDR3 loop is CASSQSGGPYEQYF. The CDR3, as DNA: TGTGCCAGCAGTCAATCAGGGGGCCCCTACGAGCAGTACTTC.

This chain joins TRBV19 and TRBJ2-7; D ambiguous. CDR1 is LNHDA and CDR2 is SQIVND in the germline V gene (reference sequence). Trimming left V 4 bases short and J 2 bases short, with 9 bases between. This CDR3 is 13 amino acids long. The CDR3: CASSKRVPYEQYF. CDR3 DNA: TGTGCCAGTAGTAAAAGGGTCCCCTACGAGCAGTACTTC.

This clonotype was detected a few times. V usage is TRBV12-3 or TRBV12-4 and J usage is TRBJ2-6, with D uncertain. Trimming shortened V by 5 bases and J by 0 bases, and 8 bases separated the two germline ends. CDR3 length: 15 residues. The chain's CDR3 is CASSPYFSGANVLTF. CDR3 coding DNA: TGTGCCAGCAGTCCGTATTTCTCTGGGGCCAACGTCCTGACTTTC.

This clonotype came up a few times. This chain connects TRBV3-1 to TRBJ2-3; no clear D gene. The CDR3 is 11 amino acids. V was trimmed by 3 bases and J by 5 bases, leaving 3 bases between them. Germline assignment: CDR1 LGHDT and CDR2 YNNKEL (reference sequence). This CDR3 reads CASSQQDTQYF. The CDR3 DNA follows: TGTGCCAGCAGCCAGCAAGATACGCAGTATTTT.

This clonotype was detected many times. This rearrangement joins TRBV12-3 or TRBV12-4 to TRBJ2-5; maybe TRBD1 (6 bases). Trimming pared 6 bases from V and 3 bases from J, leaving 11 bases between. The CDR3 contains 13 residues. The CDR3 DNA follows: TGTGCCAGCAGACAGGGTCCGAAAGAGACCCAGTACTTC. Its translation: CASRQGPKETQYF.